Reported below is one T cell receptor beta chain. Its target is unknown. The entry originates in a study of early stage breast cancer tumors. Findings and limits, study-wide: Unsorted bulk genomic DNA sequencing lacked pairing and functional marker data.

Assay used: immunoSEQ multiplex PCR; TCRdb lists only in-frame clones, some missing. The sample consists of 65,000 to 75,000 clones, about 85% of them appearing once. Germline trimming cut 0 bases from V and 4 bases from J; bases unmatched to any gene: 5. Germline CDR1 and CDR2: WNHNN and SYGVQD (reference sequence). The CDR3 covers 16 residues. The origin of this receptor is a person in their 40s with breast cancer. Material for sequencing was blood. This rearrangement joins TRBV10-1 to TRBJ2-3, with 9 bases that match TRBD2. This chain's CDR3 is CASSESAGGPSDTQYF. The DNA of the CDR3 is TGCGCCAGCAGTGAGTCTGCGGGAGGGCCCTCAGATACGCAGTATTTT.